Presented here are 17 T cell receptor beta chains from one specimen sequenced in a study of blood T cell repertoires in COVID-19. The assay was immunoSEQ multiplex PCR, and TCRdb's table has in-frame clones only and misses some. The sample shows fewer than 250,000 clones, approximately 80% of them seen only once. Sequenced material: peripheral blood. These receptors were obtained from an elderly woman with acute or convalescent COVID-19.

This clone was observed a handful of times. The chain couples TRBV29-1 to TRBJ2-2, with 9 bases that match TRBD2. The CDR3 consists of 13 residues. V lost 7 bases, J lost 4 bases, and 4 bases stayed unmatched. Germline V CDR1 and CDR2: SQVTM, ANQGSEA. The CDR3 DNA sequence: TGCAGCGCGGGACTAGCATCCACCGGGGAGCTGTTTTTT. This sequence encodes CSAGLASTGELFF.

The chain couples TRBV5-4 to TRBJ2-6; D gene unclear. The V end lost 2 bases, the J end lost 0 bases, and 6 bases lay between the germline ends. CDR3 size: 15 residues. In germline, CDR1 is SGHNT, CDR2 YYREEE (reference sequence). The DNA of the CDR3 is TGTGCCAGCAGCTTCTACGACTCTGGGGCCAACGTCCTGACTTTC. Its translation is CASSFYDSGANVLTF.

The rearrangement links TRBV7-9 to TRBJ1-3, with D possibly being TRBD1 (6 bases). The CDR3 extends over 15 amino acids. Germline lookup yields CDR1 SEHNR and CDR2 FQNEAQ (reference sequence). Trimming took 4 bases from V and 4 from J, leaving 14 bases between them. Here the CDR3 reads CASSYGQIGGNTIYF. As DNA, the CDR3 is TGTGCCAGCAGCTACGGACAGATCGGAGGAAACACCATATATTTT.

This clone was detected only a few times. This rearrangement joins TRBV4-1 to TRBJ2-1; 8 nucleotides line up with TRBD2. The CDR3 runs 15 residues. Trimming cost V 0 bases and J 3 bases; bases outside gene matches: 1. The V gene's germline CDR1 is MGHRA and CDR2 YSYEKL. CDR3 region: CASSQDTSGYNEQFF. Here the CDR3 DNA reads TGCGCCAGCAGCCAAGATACTAGCGGCTACAATGAGCAGTTCTTC.

The V and J genes are TRBV28 and TRBJ1-5; D remains ambiguous. V shed 5 bases and J shed 6 bases, with 14 bases lying between them. This CDR3 contains 14 residues. From germline, CDR1 is MDHEN and CDR2 SYDVKM. CDR3 DNA sequence: TGTGCCAGCAGTAGTCAGGTTTTCGGTCAGCCCCAGCATTTT. Protein: CASSSQVFGQPQHF.

Here the CDR3 reads CASSLQGTNYGYTF. The CDR3 nucleotides read TGTGCCAGCTCCCTACAGGGAACTAACTATGGCTACACCTTC. J is TRBJ1-2 and V is TRBV18; tentative D call: TRBD1 (6 bases). The CDR3 is 14 residues long. V was clipped by 6 bases and J by 0 bases, with 11 bases between them. The germline V gene has CDR1 KGHSH and CDR2 LQKENI. Filled out from reference TRBV18 and TRBJ1-2, the complete variable domain reads NAGVMQNPRHLVRRRGQEARLRCSPMKGHSHVYWYRQLPEEGLKFMVYLQKENIIDESGMPKERFSAEFPKEGPSILRIQQVVRGDSAAYFCASSLQGTNYGYTFGSGTRLTVV.

The chain is built from TRBV5-1 and TRBJ1-2, with 8 nucleotides matching TRBD1. Germline CDR1 is SGHRS and CDR2 is YFSETQ. With 2 bases clipped from V and 2 bases from J, the junction kept 8 bases outside the gene matches. This CDR3 comprises 16 residues. For the CDR3, the DNA is TGCGCCAGCAGCTTTCAGGGGGCGCGGGGAAACTATGGCTACACCTTC. Translating gives CASSFQGARGNYGYTF.

As regards this clone: The same CDR3 is also encoded by other DNA sequences in this sample. The V call is TRBV19, the J call TRBJ1-5, with 9 bases identical to TRBD1. V trimming: 1 base; J trimming: 4 bases; junction bases outside the gene matches: 2. The CDR3 sequence is 15 residues long. Germline assignment: CDR1 LNHDA and CDR2 SQIVND (reference sequence). CDR3 DNA: TGTGCCAGTAGTATAGGCGGACAGGGGAATCAGCCCCAGCATTTT. It specifies CASSIGGQGNQPQHF.

The rearrangement uses TRBV10-3 and TRBJ1-2; TRBD1 might be the D (5 bases). The CDR3 spans 16 residues. The ends were cut back, 6 bases at V and 1 base at J, with 18 bases in the middle. Per the germline V gene, CDR1 is ENHRY and CDR2 is SYGVKD. CDR3 nucleotide sequence: TGTGCCATCAGCGACCAGGGTACCAGGATTAACTATGGCTACACCTTC. Residues: CAISDQGTRINYGYTF.

This clone was detected once. This chain joins TRBV15 and TRBJ1-1; possibly TRBD1 for D (6 bases). With 3 bases removed from V and 0 bases from J, the gap between germline ends came to 17 bases. The CDR3 totals 17 residues. From germline, CDR1 is LNHNV and CDR2 YYDKDF (reference sequence). The CDR3 nucleotides read TGTGCCACCAGCAGGGAACCACCGGGACACTTGAACACTGAAGCTTTCTTT. It yields the protein CATSREPPGHLNTEAFF.

Concerning this clone itself: The junction does not match germline at one end; this may be a read error. CDR3 residues: CASSQGQGGSYEQYF. The CDR3 nucleotides read TGTGCCAGCAGTCAAGGACAGGGTGGTTCCTACGAGCAGTACTTC. The rearrangement joins TRBV4-2 to TRBJ2-7; 8 bases are a match to TRBD1. CDR1 LGHNA and CDR2 YNFKEQ come from the germline V gene. This CDR3 spans 15 amino acids.

The V and J genes are TRBV6-5 and TRBJ1-6; D may be TRBD1 (5 bases). This CDR3 comprises 15 residues. Germline V lookup: CDR1 MNHEY, CDR2 SVGAGI. V lost 0 bases and J lost 8, with 11 bases in between. The CDR3, as DNA: TGTGCCAGCAGTTACTCCCAACAGGCTCATTCACCCCTCCACTTT. Translated, it gives CASSYSQQAHSPLHF.

This chain links TRBV2 with TRBJ1-2, with 7 bases matching TRBD1. Trimming at V came to 6 bases and at J to 2 bases, leaving 6 bases not matched to a gene. This CDR3 is built from 14 residues. Germline-derived CDR1 and CDR2 are SNHLY and FYNNEI. As DNA, the CDR3 is TGTGCCAGCAGGGAACAGGGGCGGAACTATGGCTACACCTTC. The encoded protein is CASREQGRNYGYTF.

The chain carries TRBV30 and TRBJ2-3, with 7 bases lining up with TRBD1. This CDR3 is built from 13 residues. V gave up 3 bases and J gave up 4 bases; unmatched junction bases: 4. Germline lookup yields CDR1 GTSNPN and CDR2 SVGIG (reference sequence). CDR3 region: CAWSQGEADTQYF. In nucleotides, the CDR3 is TGTGCCTGGAGCCAGGGGGAAGCAGATACGCAGTATTTT. The whole variable domain, remainder taken from reference TRBV30 and TRBJ2-3, is SQTIHQWPATLVQPVGSPLSLECTVEGTSNPNLYWYRQAAGRGLQLLFYSVGIGQISSEVPQNLSASRPQDRQFILSSKKLLLSDSGFYLCAWSQGEADTQYFGPGTRLTVL.

The CDR3 protein is CATYEVNYGYTF. The CDR3 nucleotides are TGTGCCACCTACGAAGTTAACTATGGCTACACCTTC. The chain couples TRBV6-5 to TRBJ1-2, with D unclear. Trimming took off 10 bases at V and 1 base at J, with 10 bases between the two ends. Germline V lookup: CDR1 MNHEY, CDR2 SVGAGI. There are 12 residues in the CDR3.

J is TRBJ1-1 and V is TRBV27; D may be TRBD1 (6 bases). The CDR3 has 14 amino acids. Germline V gene lookup returns CDR1 MNHEY and CDR2 SMNVEV (reference sequence). V shed 5 bases and J shed 5 bases, with 15 bases lying between them. CDR3 loop: CASSLQGFGTEAFF. The CDR3 region has the DNA TGTGCCAGCAGTCTACAGGGATTTGGGACTGAAGCTTTCTTT.

The rearrangement links TRBV7-3 to TRBJ2-7, with 9 bases fitting TRBD1. V lost 5 bases to trimming and J lost 4 bases; unmatched junction nucleotides: 6. This CDR3 has 14 residues. Germline V gene lookup returns CDR1 SGHTA and CDR2 FQGTGA. CDR3 sequence reads: CASSAGQGQYEQYF. In DNA, the CDR3 is TGTGCCAGCAGCGCGGGACAGGGACAGTACGAGCAGTACTTC. Drawing the rest from reference TRBV7-3 and TRBJ2-7, the complete variable domain is GAGVSQTPSNKVTEKGKYVELRCDPISGHTALYWYRQSLGQGPEFLIYFQGTGAADDSGLPNDRFFAVRPEGSVSTLKIQRTERGDSAVYLCASSAGQGQYEQYFGPGTRLTVT.